A selection of T cell receptor beta chains follows, all from one sample in a study of cytomegalovirus exposure and HLA in healthy donors. Assay: immunoSEQ multiplex PCR; the TCRdb copy retains only in-frame clones and omits some. The top ten hold around 4.9% of the sample, which has over 150,000 clones, about 75% seen once. The sample comprised PBMCs. All receptors derive from a male donor in good health and CMV-seronegative. Both conserved end residues are part of each CDR3. The D gene is left open where the match is weak. Not all rows give a size; the values are once, few, many and, for expanded clones, a class.

D gene,CDR3 length,J gene,V gene,clone size,CDR3 DNA,CDR3 protein
-,13,TRBJ2-7,TRBV7-3,-,TGTGCCAGCAGCCTTGGAGGAGGCTACGAGCAGTACTTC,CASSLGGGYEQYF
TRBD1,14,TRBJ2-7,TRBV6-1,-,TGTGCCAGCCGGTCACAGGGGGGTTCCTACGAGCAGTACTTC,CASRSQGGSYEQYF
-,15,TRBJ2-7,TRBV6-1,-,TGTGCCAGCAGTGAAGCCTACAGGAGCTCCTACGAGCAGTACTTC,CASSEAYRSSYEQYF
-,15,TRBJ1-5,TRBV2,-,TGTGCCAGCAGTGTGACCAGACAGAGCAATCAGCCCCAGCATTTT,CASSVTRQSNQPQHF
TRBD2,15,TRBJ2-1,TRBV18,-,TGTGCCAGCTCAGGGGAGGGTAGCTCCTACAATGAGCAGTTCTTC,CASSGEGSSYNEQFF
-,15,TRBJ2-5,TRBV7-3,-,TGTGCCAGCAGCTACGCCGGGTCCCCACAAGAGACCCAGTACTTC,CASSYAGSPQETQYF
-,13,TRBJ2-5,TRBV5-5,few,TGTGCCAGCAGCTTGTCAGGACAAGAGACCCAGTACTTC,CASSLSGQETQYF
TRBD1,13,TRBJ1-1,TRBV6-6,-,TGTGCCAGCAGCCCCCCGGGACAGACTGAAGCTTTCTTT,CASSPPGQTEAFF
TRBD1,13,TRBJ1-5,TRBV11-2,-,TGTGCCAGCAGCACAGGGGTCGATCAGCCCCAGCATTTT,CASSTGVDQPQHF
-,13,TRBJ2-4,TRBV10-3,-,TGTGCCATCAGTGAGTCGGGGTGGCAGGGTTGGTACTTC,CAISESGWQGWYF
TRBD1,13,TRBJ2-7,TRBV27,-,TGTGCCACCCACGAGGCAGGGGGCTCCGAGCAGTACTTC,CATHEAGGSEQYF
TRBD2,15,TRBJ2-7,TRBV7-9,-,TGTGCCAGCACCATTTCTAGCGGGTTCTCCTACGAGCAGTACTTC,CASTISSGFSYEQYF
-,15,TRBJ1-6,TRBV6-5,once,TGTGCCAGCAGTTACGACTGGGAGAATAATTCACCCCTCCACTTT,CASSYDWENNSPLHF
-,11,TRBJ1-2,TRBV20-1,few,TGCAGTGCTAGGCACAACAATGGCTACACCTTC,CSARHNNGYTF
-,15,TRBJ2-7,TRBV25-1,-,TGTGCCAGCAGTGACACGACAGGACGAACCCGCGAGCAGTACTTC,CASSDTTGRTREQYF
-,16,TRBJ2-7,TRBV7-9,-,TGTGCCAGCAGCTTAGGTGGCCGGGACAACTCCTACGAGCAGTACTTC,CASSLGGRDNSYEQYF
-,16,TRBJ1-1,TRBV7-8,-,TGTGCCAGCAGCTTCTACGAGTTCCGAGGGAACACTGAAGCTTTCTTT,CASSFYEFRGNTEAFF
TRBD1,15,TRBJ2-2,TRBV4-1,-,TGCGCCAGCAGCCGCGGGACAGGGGGCACCGGGGAGCTGTTTTTT,CASSRGTGGTGELFF
TRBD1,13,TRBJ2-3,TRBV7-9,-,TGTGCCAGCAGCTTAGGGGTCGGGGACAGATACTTTTTT,CASSLGVGDRYFF
-,14,TRBJ1-1,TRBV7-9,-,TGTTCCAGCAGCTTAGGAGTGTGGTTCACTGAAGCTTTCTTT,CSSSLGVWFTEAFF
TRBD2,14,TRBJ2-5,TRBV2,-,TGTGCCAGCATACTAGCGGGAGTTGGAGAGACCCAGTACTTC,CASILAGVGETQYF
TRBD2,17,TRBJ2-7,TRBV5-1,-,TGCGCCAGCAGCTTGTTGCCGGGGGGACCCTCCTCCTACGAGCAGTACTTC,CASSLLPGGPSSYEQYF
TRBD2,13,TRBJ2-1,TRBV5-1,-,TGCGCCAGCAGTATAGCGGGAGGGAATGAGCAGTTCTTC,CASSIAGGNEQFF
-,11,TRBJ2-7,TRBV20-1,-,TGCAGTGGGCAGGGTAACTACGAGCAGTACTTC,CSGQGNYEQYF
TRBD2,16,TRBJ2-7,TRBV30,-,TGTGCCTTGGGGACTAGCGGGAGGAAGGGGGTTGGCGAGCAGTACTTC,CALGTSGRKGVGEQYF
-,13,TRBJ2-3,TRBV6-5,once,TGTGCCAGCACCTCTCTAGCCCCAGATACGCAGTATTTT,CASTSLAPDTQYF
-,17,TRBJ1-3,TRBV9,-,TGTGCCAGCAGCGTAGGTCACAGAATAAGCTCTGGAAACACCATATATTTT,CASSVGHRISSGNTIYF
-,15,TRBJ1-5,TRBV7-9,few,TGTGCCAGCAGCAACCACGGGTTATTCAATCAGCCCCAGCATTTT,CASSNHGLFNQPQHF
TRBD2,16,TRBJ2-3,TRBV6-1,few,TGTGCCAGCAGTGGATCAGCGGGGGGAGGCACAGATACGCAGTATTTT,CASSGSAGGGTDTQYF
TRBD1,15,TRBJ2-7,TRBV7-9,-,TGTGCCAGCAGTCCCTCGGACAGGGGGGCCTACGAGCAGTACTTC,CASSPSDRGAYEQYF
TRBD1,15,TRBJ1-5,TRBV6-6,-,TGTGCCAGCAGTATACAGGGGGTTGGCAATCAGCCCCAGCATTTT,CASSIQGVGNQPQHF
TRBD2,16,TRBJ2-3,TRBV6-5,-,TGTGCCAGCAGTTACCAGACTAGCGGGATGGGAGATACGCAGTATTTT,CASSYQTSGMGDTQYF
-,14,TRBJ2-1,TRBV2,-,TGTGCCAGCAGTTACAGGGTGTCCGACAATGAGCAGTTCTTC,CASSYRVSDNEQFF
-,13,TRBJ1-2,TRBV6-1,few,TGTGCCAGCAGTGGGGCACGTCTTTCCGGCTACACCTTC,CASSGARLSGYTF
TRBD2,17,TRBJ2-3,TRBV7-3,few,TGTGCCAGCAGCGCGCAACCTAGCGGGGTTAGCACAGATACGCAGTATTTT,CASSAQPSGVSTDTQYF
-,12,TRBJ2-7,TRBV19,-,TGTGCCAGTAGTATTGACAGCGACGAGCAGTACTTC,CASSIDSDEQYF
-,15,TRBJ2-7,TRBV19,-,TGTGCCAGTACCCTCGGCCGGGGGGCCACCTACGAGCAGTACTTC,CASTLGRGATYEQYF
TRBD2,19,TRBJ2-6,TRBV13,-,TGTGCCAGCACCATTCGACTGGCTAGCGGGTTTGGTGGGGCCAACGTCCTGACTTTC,CASTIRLASGFGGANVLTF
-,13,TRBJ1-1,TRBV6-6,few,TGTGCCAGCAGTTACGGGCAGGAGGCTGAAGCTTTCTTT,CASSYGQEAEAFF
-,14,TRBJ2-7,TRBV11-2,-,TGTGCCAGCAGCCCCCGGGATCCTCGGCACGAGCAGTACTTC,CASSPRDPRHEQYF
-,14,TRBJ1-2,TRBV13,-,TGTGCCAGCAGCTCCTCGGGGGGCCCCTATGGCTACACCTTC,CASSSSGGPYGYTF
TRBD2,15,TRBJ2-5,TRBV5-6,-,TGTGCCAGCAGCGTCCCGACTAGCGGGGTAGAGACCCAGTACTTC,CASSVPTSGVETQYF
TRBD2,18,TRBJ2-3,TRBV2,-,TGTGCCAGCAGTGGGTTGGGTCGGCGGGAGACCAGCACAGATACGCAGTATTTT,CASSGLGRRETSTDTQYF
-,15,TRBJ1-1,TRBV6-5,once,TGTGCCAGCAGTTTCACGGGAAGATCGAACACTGAAGCTTTCTTT,CASSFTGRSNTEAFF
TRBD2,15,TRBJ2-5,TRBV15,-,TGTGCCACCAGCAGAGATGGACTAGCGGGAGAGACCCAGTACTTC,CATSRDGLAGETQYF
-,16,TRBJ2-5,TRBV7-6,-,TGTGCCAGCAGCTTAGGAGGGACACTCAGCAGGGAGACCCAGTACTTC,CASSLGGTLSRETQYF
TRBD2,13,TRBJ2-1,TRBV7-6,-,TGTGCCAGCAGCACCCGACTAGCGGGTGAGCAGTTCTTC,CASSTRLAGEQFF
-,14,TRBJ1-1,TRBV14,-,TGTGCCAGCAGCCAAGAGGCTGGTGCCACTGAAGCTTTCTTT,CASSQEAGATEAFF
-,13,TRBJ1-3,TRBV29-1,-,TGCAGCGTGTTCACAGGGTCTGGAAACACCATATATTTT,CSVFTGSGNTIYF
TRBD2,13,TRBJ2-7,TRBV18,once,TGTGCCAGCTCGAGCGGGACTCTCTACGAGCAGTACTTC,CASSSGTLYEQYF
-,15,TRBJ1-2,TRBV19,once,TGTGCCAGCAGGGCCCCGGGGGGCGGCAACTATGGCTACACCTTC,CASRAPGGGNYGYTF
-,14,TRBJ1-6,TRBV2,few,TGTGCCAGCATTTCAGGGGTTTATAATTCACCCCTCCACTTT,CASISGVYNSPLHF
-,14,TRBJ1-4,TRBV7-9,few,TGTGCCAGCAGCTTATCAGGGGCCGGGGAAAAACTGTTTTTT,CASSLSGAGEKLFF
-,11,TRBJ1-2,TRBV10-1,-,TGCGCCAGCAGTCGAGGGTTCGGCTACACCTTC,CASSRGFGYTF
TRBD1,16,TRBJ2-7,TRBV5-1,-,TGCGCCAGCAGTAACGGTCAGGGGGATTATTCGAGCGAGCAGTACTTC,CASSNGQGDYSSEQYF